The 6 T cell receptor beta chains reported below all come from one sample, sequenced in a study of naive and memory T cell subsets. The beta constant-region primer was an equimolar mix of two oligonucleotides covering TRBC1 and TRBC2. TCRdb re-called the UMI-ligation and nested PCR reads with MiXCR, one entry per CDR3 protein. Among tens of thousands of distinct CDR3 sequences listed, about an eighth were seen once. Sequenced input: central memory CD4+ T cells from blood. These receptors were taken from a human donor in good health.

This clonotype was counted a few times. The chain employs TRBV20-1 and TRBJ1-2; D gene unclear. The CDR3 is 12 residues long. Per the germline V gene, CDR1 is DFQATT and CDR2 is SNEGSKA (reference sequence). V lost 3 bases to trimming and J lost 9 bases, with 14 bases between them. The CDR3 bases are TGCAGTGCTAGCGACCCAGCGGTTAGCTACACCTTC. It codes for CSASDPAVSYTF.

A few counts support this clonotype. The gene calls are TRBV5-1 and TRBJ1-2; D might be TRBD1 (5 bases). The V end was cut by 2 bases, the J end by 4 bases, with 18 bases between. The CDR3 loop spans 16 amino acids. Germline V CDR1 and CDR2: SGHRS, YFSETQ. CDR3 in amino acids: CASSFSGDPTIYGYTF. The CDR3 coding sequence is TGCGCCAGCAGCTTTTCGGGGGACCCCACTATCTATGGCTACACCTTC.

The chain couples TRBV5-1 to TRBJ2-2, with unresolved D. The CDR3 runs to 13 residues. V lost 0 bases, J lost 6 bases, and 6 bases lay in between. Germline CDR1 SGHRS, CDR2 YFSETQ. CDR3 in DNA: TGCGCCAGCAGCTTGGGTGCGGCCGGGGAGCTGTTTTTT. It specifies CASSLGAAGELFF.

In this sample, this clonotype turned up a few times. V gene TRBV20-1 combines with J gene TRBJ1-4; TRBD1 matches 8 bases. The CDR3 has 13 amino acids. V shed 4 bases and J 11 bases; nucleotides not matched to a gene: 9. In germline, CDR1 is DFQATT, CDR2 SNEGSKA (reference sequence). The CDR3 protein is CSATYSTGEKLFF. DNA of the CDR3: TGCAGTGCTACTTACTCGACAGGGGAGAAACTGTTTTTT.

V usage is TRBV7-6 and J usage is TRBJ1-1; D is unresolved. This CDR3 is 14 amino acids long. Deletions cut 2 bases from V and 0 bases from J, with 7 bases between. The V gene's germline CDR1 is SGHVS and CDR2 FNYEAQ. CDR3 protein: CASSLNNLNTEAFF. Written as DNA, the CDR3 is TGTGCCAGCAGCTTAAACAACTTGAACACTGAAGCTTTCTTT. Full variable domain (missing parts from reference TRBV7-6 and TRBJ1-1): GAGVSQSPRYKVTKRGQDVALRCDPISGHVSLYWYRQALGQGPEFLTYFNYEAQQDKSGLPNDRFSAERPEGSISTLTIQRTEQRDSAMYRCASSLNNLNTEAFFGQGTRLTVV.

This clonotype was counted at least ten times. CDR3 coding DNA: TGTGCCAGCAGGACCATGACAGGGAGAACCTACAATGAGCAGTTCTTC. Amino acids: CASRTMTGRTYNEQFF. This rearrangement joins TRBV11-2 to TRBJ2-1; 7 positions match TRBD1. Germline loops: CDR1 SGHAT, CDR2 FQNNGV. The CDR3 contains 16 residues. V shed 6 bases, J shed 2 bases, and the junction held 10 bases outside the gene matches.